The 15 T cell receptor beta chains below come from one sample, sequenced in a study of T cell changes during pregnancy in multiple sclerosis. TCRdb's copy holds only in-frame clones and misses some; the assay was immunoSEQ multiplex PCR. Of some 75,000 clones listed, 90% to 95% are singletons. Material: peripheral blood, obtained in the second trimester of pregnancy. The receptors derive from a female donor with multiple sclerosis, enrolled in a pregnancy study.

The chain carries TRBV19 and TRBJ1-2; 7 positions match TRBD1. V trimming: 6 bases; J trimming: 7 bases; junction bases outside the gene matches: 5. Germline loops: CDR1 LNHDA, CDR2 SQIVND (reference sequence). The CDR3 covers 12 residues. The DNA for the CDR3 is TGTGCCAGTAGCCTAAACAGGGGTGGCTACACCTTC. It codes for CASSLNRGGYTF.

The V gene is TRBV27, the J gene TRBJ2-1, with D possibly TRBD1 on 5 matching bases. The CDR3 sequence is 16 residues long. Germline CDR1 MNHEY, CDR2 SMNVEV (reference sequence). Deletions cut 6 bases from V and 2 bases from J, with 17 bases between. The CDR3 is CASSSSDSKTYNEQFF. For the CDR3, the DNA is TGTGCCAGCAGCTCCTCTGACAGCAAAACCTACAATGAGCAGTTCTTC.

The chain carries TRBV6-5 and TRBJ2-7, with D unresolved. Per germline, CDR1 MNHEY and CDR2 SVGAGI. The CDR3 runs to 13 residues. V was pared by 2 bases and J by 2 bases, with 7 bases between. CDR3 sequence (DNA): TGTGCCAGCAGTTACGGCACGACCTACGAGCAGTACTTC. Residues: CASSYGTTYEQYF.

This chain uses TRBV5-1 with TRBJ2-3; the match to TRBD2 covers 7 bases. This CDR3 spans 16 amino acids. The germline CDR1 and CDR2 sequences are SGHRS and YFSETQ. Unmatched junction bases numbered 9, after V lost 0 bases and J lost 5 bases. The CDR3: CASSLALGGGRDTQYF. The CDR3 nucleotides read TGCGCCAGCAGCTTGGCCCTCGGGGGAGGGAGAGATACGCAGTATTTT.

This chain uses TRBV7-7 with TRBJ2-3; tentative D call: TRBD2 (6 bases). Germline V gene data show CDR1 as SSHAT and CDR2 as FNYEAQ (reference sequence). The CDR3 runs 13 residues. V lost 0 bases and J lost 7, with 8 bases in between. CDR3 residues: CASSLAGGYTQYF. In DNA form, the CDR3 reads TGTGCCAGCAGCTTAGCAGGAGGGTATACGCAGTATTTT.

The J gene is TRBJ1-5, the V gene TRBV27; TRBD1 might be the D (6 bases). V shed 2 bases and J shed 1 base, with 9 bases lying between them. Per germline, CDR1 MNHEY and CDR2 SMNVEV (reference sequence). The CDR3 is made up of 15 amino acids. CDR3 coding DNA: TGTGCCAGCAGTTTACAGGGGAGAAGCAATCAGCCCCAGCATTTT. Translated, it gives CASSLQGRSNQPQHF.

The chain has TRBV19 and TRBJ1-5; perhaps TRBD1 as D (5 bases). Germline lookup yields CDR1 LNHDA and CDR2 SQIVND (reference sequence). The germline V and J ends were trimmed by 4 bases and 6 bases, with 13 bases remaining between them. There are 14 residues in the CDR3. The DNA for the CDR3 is TGTGCCAGTAGTAGCTCGGGGGTGGGTCAGCCCCAGCATTTT. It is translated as CASSSSGVGQPQHF.

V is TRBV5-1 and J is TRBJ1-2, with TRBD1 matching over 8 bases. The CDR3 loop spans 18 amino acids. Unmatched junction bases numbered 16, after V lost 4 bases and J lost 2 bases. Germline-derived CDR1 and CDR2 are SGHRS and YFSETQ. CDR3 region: CASSPRTGHPRGNYGYTF. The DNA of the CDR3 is TGCGCCAGCAGCCCAAGGACAGGGCATCCGCGGGGCAACTATGGCTACACCTTC.

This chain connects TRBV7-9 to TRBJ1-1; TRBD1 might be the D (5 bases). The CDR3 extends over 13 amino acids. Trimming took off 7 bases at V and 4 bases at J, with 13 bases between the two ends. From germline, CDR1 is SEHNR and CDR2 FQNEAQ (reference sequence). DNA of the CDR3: TGTGCCAGCACCATACAGGACCTCACTGAAGCTTTCTTT. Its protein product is CASTIQDLTEAFF.

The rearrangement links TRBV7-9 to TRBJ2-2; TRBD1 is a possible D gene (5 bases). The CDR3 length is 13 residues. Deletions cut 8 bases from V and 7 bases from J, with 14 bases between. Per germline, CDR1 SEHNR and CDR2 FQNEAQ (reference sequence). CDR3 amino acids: CASAGALNGELFF. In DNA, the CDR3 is TGTGCCAGCGCTGGGGCGCTTAACGGGGAGCTGTTTTTT.

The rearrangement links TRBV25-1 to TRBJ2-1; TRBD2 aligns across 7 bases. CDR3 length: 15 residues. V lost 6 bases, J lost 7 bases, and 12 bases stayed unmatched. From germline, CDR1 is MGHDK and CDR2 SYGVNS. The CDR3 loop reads CASRESSGSLNEQFF. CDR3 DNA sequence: TGTGCCAGCAGAGAGTCTAGCGGCTCTTTGAATGAGCAGTTCTTC. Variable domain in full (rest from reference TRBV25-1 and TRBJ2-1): EADIYQTPRYLVIGTGKKITLECSQTMGHDKMYWYQQDPGMELHLIHYSYGVNSTEKGDLSSESTVSRIRTEHFPLTLESARPSHTSQYLCASRESSGSLNEQFFGPGTRLTVL.

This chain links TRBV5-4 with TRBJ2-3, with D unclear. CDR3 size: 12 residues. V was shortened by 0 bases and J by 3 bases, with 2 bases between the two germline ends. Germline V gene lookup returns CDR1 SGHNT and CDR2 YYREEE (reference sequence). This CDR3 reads CASSLATDTQYF. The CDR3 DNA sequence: TGTGCCAGCAGCTTGGCAACAGATACGCAGTATTTT. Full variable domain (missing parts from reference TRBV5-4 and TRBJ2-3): ETGVTQSPTHLIKTRGQQVTLRCSSQSGHNTVSWYQQALGQGPQFIFQYYREEENGRGNFPPRFSGLQFPNYSSELNVNALELDDSALYLCASSLATDTQYFGPGTRLTVL.

The CDR3, as DNA: TGTGCCAGCAGCGGGGGGACTAGCGGGAGTTTCTACGAGCAGTACTTC. This sequence encodes CASSGGTSGSFYEQYF. The chain carries TRBV9 and TRBJ2-7, with 14 bases fitting TRBD2. The CDR3 runs 16 residues. Germline CDR1 SGDLS, CDR2 YYNGEE. V was clipped by 3 bases and J by 3 bases; unmatched bases: 5. Using reference TRBV9 and TRBJ2-7 for the parts outside the CDR3, the full variable domain is DSGVTQTPKHLITATGQRVTLRCSPRSGDLSVYWYQQSLDQGLQFLIQYYNGEERAKGNILERFSAQQFPDLHSELNLSSLELGDSALYFCASSGGTSGSFYEQYFGPGTRLTVT.

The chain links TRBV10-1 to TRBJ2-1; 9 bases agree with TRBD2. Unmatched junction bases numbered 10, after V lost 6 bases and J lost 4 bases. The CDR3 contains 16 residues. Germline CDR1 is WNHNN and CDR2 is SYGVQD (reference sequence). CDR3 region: CASSDETSGLYNEQFF. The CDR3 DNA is TGCGCCAGCAGCGACGAGACTAGCGGACTTTACAATGAGCAGTTCTTC.

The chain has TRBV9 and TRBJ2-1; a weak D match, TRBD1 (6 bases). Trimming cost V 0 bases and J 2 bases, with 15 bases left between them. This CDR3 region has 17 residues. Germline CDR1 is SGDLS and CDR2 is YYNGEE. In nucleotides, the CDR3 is TGTGCCAGCAGCGTAGCTCCGGCACAGGGAACCTACAATGAGCAGTTCTTC. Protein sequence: CASSVAPAQGTYNEQFF.